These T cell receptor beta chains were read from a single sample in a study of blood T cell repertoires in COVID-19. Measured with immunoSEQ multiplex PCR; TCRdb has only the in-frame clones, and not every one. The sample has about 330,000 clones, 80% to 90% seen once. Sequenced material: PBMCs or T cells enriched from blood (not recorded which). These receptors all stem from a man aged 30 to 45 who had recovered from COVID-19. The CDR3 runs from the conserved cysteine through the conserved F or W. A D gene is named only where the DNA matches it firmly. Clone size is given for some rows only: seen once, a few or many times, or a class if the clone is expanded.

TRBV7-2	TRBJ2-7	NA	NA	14	TGTGCCAGCAGCGGACAGACAGACTCCTACGAGCAGTACTTC	CASSGQTDSYEQYF
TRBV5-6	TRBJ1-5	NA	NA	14	TGTGCCAGCAGCTCTGGACAGTCCTACCAGCCCCAGCATTTT	CASSSGQSYQPQHF
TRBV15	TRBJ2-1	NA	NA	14	TGTGCCACCGAACAAGGGAGCTCCTACAATGAGCAGTTCTTC	CATEQGSSYNEQFF
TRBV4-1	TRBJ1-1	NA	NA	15	TGCGCCAGCAGCCAAGATTGGGGGCAAAACACTGAAGCTTTCTTT	CASSQDWGQNTEAFF
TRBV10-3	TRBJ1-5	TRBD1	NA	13	TGTGCCATCAGGGGACAGGACAATCAGCCCCAGCATTTT	CAIRGQDNQPQHF
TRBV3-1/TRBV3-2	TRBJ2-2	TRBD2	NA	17	TGTGCCAGCAGCCCACTACTAGCGGGACAGAACACCGGGGAGCTGTTTTTT	CASSPLLAGQNTGELFF
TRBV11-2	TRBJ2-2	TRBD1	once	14	TGTGCCAGCAGCTTCGCAGGGGGCACCGGGGAGCTGTTTTTT	CASSFAGGTGELFF
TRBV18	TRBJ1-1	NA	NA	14	TGTGCCAGCTCACCACGACAACGTGACAGAGAAGCTTTCTTT	CASSPRQRDREAFF
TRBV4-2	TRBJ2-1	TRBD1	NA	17	TGTGCCAGCAGCCAAGATCCCCCGGGACAGGGCGGCAATGAGCAGTTCTTC	CASSQDPPGQGGNEQFF
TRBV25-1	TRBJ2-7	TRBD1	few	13	TGTGCCAGCAGTGAATTCCAGGGGGACGAGCAGTACTTC	CASSEFQGDEQYF
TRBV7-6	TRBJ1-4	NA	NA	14	TGTGCCAGCAGCTTAACAGGGTCTAATGAAAAACTGTTTTTT	CASSLTGSNEKLFF
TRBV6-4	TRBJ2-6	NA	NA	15	TGTGCCAGCAGTGACCAGGGCTCTGGGGCCAACGTCCTGACTTTC	CASSDQGSGANVLTF
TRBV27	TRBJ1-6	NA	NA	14	TGTGCCAGCAGTTCCGCAGTCTATAATTCACCCCTCCACTTT	CASSSAVYNSPLHF
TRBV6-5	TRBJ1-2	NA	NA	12	TGTGCCATCCATTCCGGGATATATGGCTACACCTTC	CAIHSGIYGYTF
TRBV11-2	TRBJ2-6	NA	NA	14	TGTGCCAGCAGCTTGAGTCATGGGGCCAACGTCCTGACTTTC	CASSLSHGANVLTF
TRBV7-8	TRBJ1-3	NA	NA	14	TGTGCCAGCAGCTTAGGAGGGACTGGAAACACCATATATTTT	CASSLGGTGNTIYF
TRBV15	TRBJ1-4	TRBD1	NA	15	TGTGCCACCTCCTACTCCGACAGGGGAAGTGAAAAACTGTTTTTT	CATSYSDRGSEKLFF
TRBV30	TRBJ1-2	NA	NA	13	TGTGCCTGGAGTCCCCGGACAGTGTATGGCTACACCTTC	CAWSPRTVYGYTF
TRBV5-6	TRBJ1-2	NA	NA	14	TGTGCCAGCAGCTTGGACAGGGTGAACTATGGCTACACCTTC	CASSLDRVNYGYTF
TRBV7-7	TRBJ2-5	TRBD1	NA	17	TGTGCCAGCAGCTTGTCATTGCGACAGGGGTCCCAAGAGACCCAGTACTTC	CASSLSLRQGSQETQYF
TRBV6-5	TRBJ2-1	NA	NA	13	TGTGCCAGCAGCCGGGACTCATACAATGAGCAGTTCTTC	CASSRDSYNEQFF
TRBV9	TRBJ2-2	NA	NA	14	TGTGCCAGCAGCAGAGAATCAGGGACCGGGGAGCTGTTTTTT	CASSRESGTGELFF
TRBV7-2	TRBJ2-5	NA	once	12	TGTGCCAGCAGCTTCAGGGCTGAGACCCAGTACTTC	CASSFRAETQYF
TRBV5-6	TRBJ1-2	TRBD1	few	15	TGTGCCAGCAGATTGGAGACAGGGGAGGATTATGGCTACACCTTC	CASRLETGEDYGYTF
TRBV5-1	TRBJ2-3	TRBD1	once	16	TGCGCCAGCAGCTTAGACGGGACAGCACACACAGATACGCAGTATTTT	CASSLDGTAHTDTQYF
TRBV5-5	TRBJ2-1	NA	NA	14	TGTGCCAGCAGCACCCGGGACTCCGCGGGTGAGCAGTTCTTC	CASSTRDSAGEQFF
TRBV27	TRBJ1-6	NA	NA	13	TGTGCCAGCAGTTTATCGGGGAGTTCACCCCTCCACTTT	CASSLSGSSPLHF
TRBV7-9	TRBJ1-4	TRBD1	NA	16	TGTGCCAGCAGCTCCACAGCCGGGGGACAGAGGGAAAAACTGTTTTTT	CASSSTAGGQREKLFF
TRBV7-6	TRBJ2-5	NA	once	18	TGTGCCAGCAGCTTAGACCGGCTGGGACGGGGGAGAAAAGAGACCCAGTACTTC	CASSLDRLGRGRKETQYF
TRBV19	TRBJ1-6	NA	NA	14	TGTGCCAGTAGTGTTGACATATATAATTCACCCCTCCACTTT	CASSVDIYNSPLHF
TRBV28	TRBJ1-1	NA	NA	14	TGTGCCAGCAGTTTAACGCGGATGAACACTGAAGCTTTCTTT	CASSLTRMNTEAFF
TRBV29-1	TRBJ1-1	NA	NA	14	TGCAGCGTTGAAGGGCAGGGATGGGACACTGAAGCTTTCTTT	CSVEGQGWDTEAFF
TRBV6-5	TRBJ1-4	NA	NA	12	TGTGCCAGCCAGGGTAACGATGAAAAACTGTTTTTT	CASQGNDEKLFF
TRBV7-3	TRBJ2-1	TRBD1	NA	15	TGTGCCAGCAGCTCGACAGGGACGTCCGGCGATGAGCAGTTCTTC	CASSSTGTSGDEQFF
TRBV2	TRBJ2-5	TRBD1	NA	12	TGTGCCAGCACGACAGGGCGAGAGACCCAGTACTTC	CASTTGRETQYF
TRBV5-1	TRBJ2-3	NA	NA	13	TGCGCCAGCAGCTTGGAGGGGCTCCCCACGCAGTATTTT	CASSLEGLPTQYF
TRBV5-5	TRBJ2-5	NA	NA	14	TGTGCCAGCAGCTCCCGCGCCGTCCAAGAGACCCAGTACTTC	CASSSRAVQETQYF
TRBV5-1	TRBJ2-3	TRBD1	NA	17	TGCGCCAGCAGACCTGACAGGGCCCAAACTAGCACAGATACGCAGTATTTT	CASRPDRAQTSTDTQYF
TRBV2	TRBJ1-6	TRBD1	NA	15	TGTGCCAGCACTATAGGACAGGCTGGCAATTCACCCCTCCACTTT	CASTIGQAGNSPLHF
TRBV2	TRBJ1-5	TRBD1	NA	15	TGTGCCAGCAGCACCGACAGGGGAGGTGATCAGCCCCAGCATTTT	CASSTDRGGDQPQHF
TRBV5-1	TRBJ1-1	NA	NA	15	TGCGCCAGCAGCTGGGGAAAGGGGTTGAAAACTGAAGCTTTCTTT	CASSWGKGLKTEAFF
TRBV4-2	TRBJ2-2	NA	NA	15	TGTGCCAGCAGCCAAGATGATCGGGACACCGGGGAGCTGTTTTTT	CASSQDDRDTGELFF
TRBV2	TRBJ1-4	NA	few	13	TGTGCCAGCAGCCGGGGTTTGAATGAAAAACTGTTTTTT	CASSRGLNEKLFF
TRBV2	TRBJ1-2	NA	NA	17	TGTGCCAGCAGTGAGTTTTTGGCGGGCAATCTGAACTATGGCTACACCTTC	CASSEFLAGNLNYGYTF